These 11 T cell receptor beta chains were sequenced from one sample in a study of blood T cells in healthy people across ages. The second PCR ran about 6 to 12 cycles with a sample-barcoded 5' primer and J-beta primers. TCRdb itself ran the 5' RACE reads through MiXCR, one entry per CDR3 protein. Here the sample spans 780,000 or so distinct CDR3 sequences, more than 55% being singletons. The specimen was blood. The origin of the receptors is a man aged 35 to 55 in good health.

The chain uses TRBV6-6 and TRBJ2-7, with D perhaps TRBD2 (5 bases). The CDR3 has 14 amino acids. V lost 7 bases and J lost 5, with 18 bases in between. Looked up from germline, CDR1 is MNHNY and CDR2 is SVGAGI (reference sequence). CDR3 nucleotide sequence: TGTGCCAGCAAAAGGGAGCGACACCAACACGAGCAGTACTTC. This translates into CASKRERHQHEQYF.

The chain joins TRBV7-2 to TRBJ2-5; D uncertain. CDR1 is SGHTA and CDR2 is FQGNSA in the germline V gene. With 0 bases removed from V and 2 bases from J, the gap between germline ends came to 16 bases. The CDR3 is 17 residues long. CDR3 in amino acids: CASSLAPVIGAQETQYF. CDR3 DNA sequence: TGTGCCAGCAGCTTAGCGCCGGTGATAGGCGCACAAGAGACCCAGTACTTC.

For this clonotype: Just one base apart from a much larger clone, this may be a read error. The chain joins TRBV7-2 to TRBJ2-3; TRBD2 might be the D (6 bases). Germline assignment: CDR1 SGHTA and CDR2 FQGNSA. V shed 2 bases and J shed 2 bases, with 17 bases lying between them. The CDR3 sequence is 17 residues long. CDR3 coding DNA: TGTACCAGCAGCTTAAGTTCGAGGGGAGGAATCACAGATACGCAGTATTTT. Translated: CTSSLSSRGGITDTQYF. Full variable domain (remainder filled in from reference TRBV7-2 and TRBJ2-3): GAGVSQSPSNKVTEKGKDVELRCDPISGHTALYWYRQSLGQGLEFLIYFQGNSAPDKSGLPSDRFSAERTGGSVSTLTIQRTQQEDSAVYLCTSSLSSRGGITDTQYFGPGTRLTVL.

This clonotype has just a few counts. The chain has TRBV24-1 and TRBJ2-3; TRBD2 is a possible D gene (5 bases). The V end lost 5 bases, the J end lost 5 bases, and 25 bases lay between the germline ends. Germline-derived CDR1 and CDR2 are KGHDR and SFDVKD. The CDR3 has 18 amino acids. CDR3 nucleotides: TGTGCCACCAGTGGCTTACCAATTCGGACGGGGATAGAAGATACGCAGTATTTT. Amino acids: CATSGLPIRTGIEDTQYF.

This chain connects TRBV2 to TRBJ2-7; D is ambiguous. Germline values: CDR1 SNHLY, CDR2 FYNNEI. V lost 4 bases to trimming and J lost 5 bases, with 6 bases between them. The CDR3 runs 11 residues. CDR3 amino acids: CASSVADEQYF. The CDR3 DNA is TGTGCCAGCAGTGTGGCGGACGAGCAGTACTTC. Full variable domain (rest looked up from reference TRBV2 and TRBJ2-7): EPEVTQTPSHQVTQMGQEVILRCVPISNHLYFYWYRQILGQKVEFLVSFYNNEISEKSEIFDDQFSVERPDGSNFTLKIRSTKLEDSAMYFCASSVADEQYFGPGTRLTVT.

This clonotype was observed a handful of times. The chain carries TRBV25-1 and TRBJ2-5, with 7 bases lining up with TRBD2. Losses at the gene ends were 2 bases for V and 2 bases for J; bases not matched to a gene: 5. The CDR3 runs 15 residues. Per the germline V gene, CDR1 is MGHDK and CDR2 is SYGVNS. In DNA form, the CDR3 reads TGTGCCAGCAGTGAAGGGGGACTACCGCAAGAGACCCAGTACTTC. Protein: CASSEGGLPQETQYF.

V and J are TRBV25-1 and TRBJ1-2; D is perhaps TRBD1 (6 bases). There are 14 residues in the CDR3. Germline V gene sequence: CDR1 MGHDK, CDR2 SYGVNS. V lost 2 bases and J lost 8, with 15 bases in between. CDR3 DNA sequence: TGTGCCAGCAGTGAAGGGGGGCGGGTGTGGGGCTACACCTTC. Protein sequence: CASSEGGRVWGYTF.

This chain links TRBV3-1 with TRBJ2-5; 10 nucleotides align to TRBD2. Germline V lookup: CDR1 LGHDT, CDR2 YNNKEL (reference sequence). The CDR3 sequence is 16 residues long. V dropped 4 bases and J dropped 2; count of bases not matched to a gene: 7. For the CDR3, the DNA is TGTGCCAGCAGCCCGGGACTAGCGTTCTATCAAGAGACCCAGTACTTC. As protein: CASSPGLAFYQETQYF.

As concerns this clonotype: The germline gene is not matched at one end of the junction; a read error may be the cause. This sequence joins TRBV12-5 and TRBJ1-2; 9 bases are a match to TRBD1. The CDR3 has 16 residues. Germline CDR1 reads LGHNT; CDR2 reads FRNRAP. CDR3 residues: CASGLDLGQGTYGYTF. The DNA for the CDR3 is TGTGCTAGTGGTTTGGATCTGGGACAGGGAACCTATGGTTACACCTTC.

V usage is TRBV20-1 and J usage is TRBJ2-7; D is perhaps TRBD1 or TRBD2 (6 bases each). V dropped 3 bases and J dropped 4 bases, with 16 bases sitting between them. Germline CDR1 DFQATT, CDR2 SNEGSKA (reference sequence). The CDR3 runs to 14 residues. The CDR3 is CSARRRGERYEQYF. CDR3 bases: TGCAGTGCTAGGAGGAGGGGGGAGAGATACGAGCAGTACTTC.

The V gene is TRBV15, the J gene TRBJ2-1, with TRBD2 as a possible D gene (6 bases). The CDR3 is 16 amino acids. Germline CDR1 LNHNV, CDR2 YYDKDF (reference sequence). Trimming removed 5 bases at V and 2 bases at J, with 16 bases between. DNA for the CDR3: TGTGCCACCAGCCCCTCGCGGGAAAGAACCTACAATGAGCAGTTCTTC. Translation: CATSPSRERTYNEQFF.